The 21 T cell receptor beta chains in this list originate from one sample, sequenced in a study of T-cell memory formation after mild COVID-19. One entry per CDR3 protein results from TCRdb running MiXCR on the 5' RACE reads. This table holds 85,000 to 130,000 distinct CDR3 sequences, 15% to 20% found once. The sequenced material came from PBMCs or a T cell subset sorted from them (not recorded which). All receptors come from an adult woman who had mild COVID-19 (a few samples of this study predate the infection). Cell type and time point are not known.

This sequence joins TRBV28 and TRBJ2-1; D might be TRBD2 (6 bases). The length of the CDR3 is 17 residues. V lost 3 bases, J lost 8 bases, and 23 bases lay in between. Germline CDR1 reads MDHEN; CDR2 reads SYDVKM. Here the CDR3 reads CASSFGAPPSWRDEQFF. The CDR3 DNA reads as TGTGCCAGCAGTTTTGGAGCTCCGCCGTCTTGGAGGGATGAGCAGTTCTTC.

The chain recombines TRBV19 with TRBJ2-3; D call uncertain. CDR3 length: 13 amino acids. Germline CDR1 and CDR2: LNHDA and SQIVND (reference sequence). V lost 3 bases to trimming and J lost 5 bases, with 9 bases between them. The CDR3 DNA reads TGTGCCAGTAGTATGTGGGATAAAGATACGCAGTATTTT. Its protein is CASSMWDKDTQYF.

This clonotype was seen a few times. The J gene is TRBJ1-1, the V gene TRBV9; a possible D gene is TRBD1 (6 bases). In germline, CDR1 is SGDLS, CDR2 YYNGEE. Trimming removed 4 bases at V and 4 bases at J, with 17 bases between. The CDR3 loop spans 15 amino acids. CDR3 in amino acids: CASSTQGKGVTEAFF. In DNA, the CDR3 is TGTGCCAGCAGCACCCAGGGAAAGGGGGTCACTGAAGCTTTCTTT.

This rearrangement joins TRBV7-6 to TRBJ2-5; 12 bases match TRBD2. Germline CDR1 and CDR2: SGHVS and FNYEAQ. V lost 5 bases and J lost 2; bases outside the gene matches: 6. The CDR3 spans 16 residues. DNA for the CDR3: TGTGCCAGCAGCCCGACTAGCGGGAGACCACAAGAGACCCAGTACTTC. Translated, it gives CASSPTSGRPQETQYF.

This clonotype was detected only a few times. The chain carries TRBV6-2 or TRBV6-3 and TRBJ1-1; no definite D call. There are 13 residues in the CDR3. Trimming shortened V by 8 bases and J by 1 base, and 11 bases separated the two germline ends. Germline CDR1 and CDR2: MNHEY and SVGEGT. CDR3 amino acids: CASAHTENTEAFF. For the CDR3, the DNA is TGTGCCAGCGCCCACACGGAGAACACTGAAGCTTTCTTT.

This clonotype came up a few times. The gene calls are TRBV12-3 or TRBV12-4 and TRBJ2-1; 7 nucleotides agree with TRBD1. With V trimmed by 2 bases and J by 4 bases, 2 bases remained unmatched. This CDR3 has 14 residues. The DNA of the CDR3 is TGTGCCAGCAGTTTAAGGGGGCTATACAATGAGCAGTTCTTC. Translating gives CASSLRGLYNEQFF.

The chain joins TRBV12-3 or TRBV12-4 to TRBJ2-3; D not resolved. The ends were cut back, 4 bases at V and 0 bases at J, with 8 bases in the middle. This CDR3 contains 14 residues. This CDR3 reads CASSYIGSTDTQYF. CDR3 coding DNA: TGTGCCAGCAGTTATATAGGGAGCACAGATACGCAGTATTTT.

The rearrangement joins TRBV19 to TRBJ1-5; 7 bases fit TRBD1. The CDR3 extends over 14 amino acids. Germline trimming cut 10 bases from V and 3 bases from J; bases unmatched to any gene: 9. The germline CDR1 and CDR2 sequences are LNHDA and SQIVND (reference sequence). The CDR3 DNA is TGTGCCACCAGAACAGGGGCCAACAATCAGCCCCAGCATTTT. Translated, it gives CATRTGANNQPQHF.

The J gene is TRBJ1-2, the V gene TRBV5-1, with 8 positions matching TRBD1. This CDR3 is 15 amino acids long. The germline CDR1 and CDR2 sequences are SGHRS and YFSETQ. The V and J ends lost 4 bases and 4 bases, in that order; junction bases with no gene match: 9. The CDR3 loop reads CASSAGTGVGYGYTF. Here the CDR3 DNA reads TGCGCCAGCAGCGCCGGGACAGGAGTAGGCTATGGCTACACCTTC.

This chain links TRBV27 with TRBJ2-2; tentatively, D is TRBD2 (6 bases). Trimming shortened V by 4 bases and J by 0 bases, and 6 bases separated the two germline ends. Looked up from germline, CDR1 is MNHEY and CDR2 is SMNVEV (reference sequence). CDR3 length equals 14 residues. CDR3 sequence: CASSWTTNTGELFF. The DNA of the CDR3 is TGTGCCAGCAGTTGGACTACGAACACCGGGGAGCTGTTTTTT.

This clonotype was picked up a small number of times. The genes are TRBV7-9 and TRBJ2-1; D unresolved. V shed 7 bases and J shed 2 bases, with 12 bases lying between them. Looked up from germline, CDR1 is SEHNR and CDR2 is FQNEAQ (reference sequence). This CDR3 is built from 14 residues. This chain's CDR3 is CASTGTVAYNEQFF. The CDR3 DNA follows: TGTGCCAGCACCGGAACAGTAGCCTACAATGAGCAGTTCTTC. The variable domain in full, with the rest retrieved from reference TRBV7-9 and TRBJ2-1, is DTGVSQNPRHKITKRGQNVTFRCDPISEHNRLYWYRQTLGQGPEFLTYFQNEAQLEKSRLLSDRFSAERPKGSFSTLEIQRTEQGDSAMYLCASTGTVAYNEQFFGPGTRLTVL.

This chain connects TRBV3-1 to TRBJ2-7; 10 bases match TRBD2. Germline lookup yields CDR1 LGHDT and CDR2 YNNKEL (reference sequence). Trimming cost V 8 bases and J 0 bases; bases outside gene matches: 10. The CDR3 has 16 amino acids. The CDR3 bases are TGTGCCAGCGGACATATAGCGGGAGGAGCCTCCTACGAGCAGTACTTC. Its protein is CASGHIAGGASYEQYF.

This clonotype was picked up a small number of times. CDR3 nucleotides: TGTGCCAGCAGCACCCATAGCGGGAGGTTACACGAGCAGTACTTC. Amino acids: CASSTHSGRLHEQYF. V and J are TRBV7-9 and TRBJ2-7; 10 bases fit TRBD2. The ends lost 5 bases at V and 5 bases at J; junction bases unmatched: 9. The CDR3 is 15 residues long. Germline CDR1 reads SEHNR; CDR2 reads FQNEAQ (reference sequence).

V is TRBV29-1 and J is TRBJ2-7, with TRBD1 matching 9 bases. The CDR3 is 15 residues long. V gave up 3 bases and J gave up 4 bases; unmatched junction bases: 10. Germline CDR1 SQVTM, CDR2 ANQGSEA. The CDR3 protein is CSVDPGQGLPYEQYF. As DNA, the CDR3 is TGCAGCGTTGACCCGGGACAGGGTTTACCTTACGAGCAGTACTTC.

The CDR3, as DNA: TGTGCCACCAGCAGAGACCTACGCCAGGGGGAGCAGTACTTC. It yields the protein CATSRDLRQGEQYF. The rearrangement uses TRBV15 and TRBJ2-7; a possible D gene is TRBD1 (6 bases). CDR3 size: 14 residues. Per germline, CDR1 LNHNV and CDR2 YYDKDF (reference sequence). Trimming shortened V by 0 bases and J by 7 bases, and 13 bases separated the two germline ends.

The CDR3 sequence is CASSLEYRGTATEAFF. CDR3 sequence (DNA): TGTGCCAGCAGCCTAGAGTATCGGGGGACAGCCACTGAAGCTTTCTTT. The chain couples TRBV7-9 to TRBJ1-1; 7 bases fit TRBD1. The germline CDR1 and CDR2 sequences are SEHNR and FQNEAQ (reference sequence). The CDR3 runs to 16 residues. The V and J ends lost 5 bases and 4 bases, in that order; junction bases with no gene match: 13.

This clonotype was detected a few times. The chain is built from TRBV6-2 or TRBV6-3 and TRBJ2-7, with D possibly being TRBD2 (5 bases). V lost 7 bases and J lost 1, with 14 bases in between. This CDR3 spans 14 amino acids. Per the germline V gene, CDR1 is MNHEY and CDR2 is SVGEGT. Here the CDR3 reads CASTTGLASYEQYF. CDR3 nucleotides: TGTGCCAGCACCACGGGGTTAGCTTCCTACGAGCAGTACTTC.

The sample holds a few counts of this clonotype. The rearrangement links TRBV6-6 to TRBJ2-1; the D gene is possibly TRBD2 (6 bases). V was cut by 5 bases and J by 8 bases, with 22 bases left in between. Germline V gene lookup returns CDR1 MNHNY and CDR2 SVGAGI (reference sequence). CDR3 size: 16 residues. The CDR3 loop is CASSGGEAGRFDEQFF. The CDR3 DNA reads TGTGCCAGCAGTGGGGGAGAAGCGGGTCGCTTTGATGAGCAGTTCTTC.

This clonotype was seen more than once but under ten times. This chain uses TRBV20-1 with TRBJ2-7, with D perhaps matching TRBD1 (6 bases). CDR3 length: 15 residues. The V gene's germline CDR1 is DFQATT and CDR2 SNEGSKA (reference sequence). V gave up 6 bases and J gave up 4 bases, with 22 bases separating them. DNA of the CDR3: TGCAGTGCGAAAGAGAGCTGGGGGCGCGGGTACGAGCAGTACTTC. This gives the protein CSAKESWGRGYEQYF.

This clonotype was detected only a few times. The gene calls are TRBV7-9 and TRBJ2-1; D unresolved. This CDR3 spans 13 amino acids. The V and J ends lost 5 bases and 8 bases respectively, with 13 bases between them. Germline V gene data show CDR1 as SEHNR and CDR2 as FQNEAQ (reference sequence). CDR3 DNA: TGTGCCAGCAGCCCAGCCAGACGGGATGAGCAGTTCTTC. Its protein is CASSPARRDEQFF.

This chain connects TRBV6-6 to TRBJ2-5; D is unclear. CDR1 MNHNY and CDR2 SVGAGI come from the germline V gene (reference sequence). The CDR3 loop spans 11 amino acids. Trimming took 2 bases from V and 7 from J, leaving 5 bases between them. For the CDR3, the DNA is TGTGCCAGCAGTTACGACGGGACCCAGTACTTC. It specifies CASSYDGTQYF.